This is a list of T cell receptor beta chains from one sample in a study of graft-versus-host responses after intestinal transplantation. TCRdb keeps only in-frame clones here, not all; method: immunoSEQ multiplex PCR. Of around 77,000 clones listed, around 95% are singletons. Their target antigens are unknown. The material was unstimulated CD8+ T cells sorted from spleen or lymph node cells, obtained before intestinal transplant. These receptors all come from a human donor who received an intestinal transplant. Both conserved end residues are part of each CDR3.

CDR3 protein: CAISEPYGELFF
J gene: TRBJ2-2
V gene: TRBV10-3
CDR3 length: 12

CDR3 protein: CASSLPRGTVYEQYF
J gene: TRBJ2-7
V gene: TRBV7-9
CDR3 length: 15

CDR3 protein: CASSSTGTHNEQFF
J gene: TRBJ2-1
V gene: TRBV7-3
CDR3 length: 14

CDR3 protein: CASSLPLLAESSYEQYF
J gene: TRBJ2-7
V gene: TRBV28
CDR3 length: 17

CDR3 protein: CASSLDRANTEAFF
J gene: TRBJ1-1
V gene: TRBV27
CDR3 length: 14

CDR3 protein: CASSALAGAGGELFF
J gene: TRBJ2-2
V gene: TRBV9
CDR3 length: 15

CDR3 protein: CASSLVESFRGTVNYEQYF
J gene: TRBJ2-7
V gene: TRBV7-8
CDR3 length: 19

CDR3 protein: CASSSTRDNSYEQYF
J gene: TRBJ2-7
V gene: TRBV5-6
CDR3 length: 15

CDR3 protein: CASSIELSGWANGYTF
J gene: TRBJ1-2
V gene: TRBV19
CDR3 length: 16

CDR3 protein: CASSLSWGRRSNSGNTIYF
J gene: TRBJ1-3
V gene: TRBV28
CDR3 length: 19

CDR3 protein: CASMAGEFEKLFF
J gene: TRBJ1-4
V gene: TRBV6-1
CDR3 length: 13

CDR3 protein: CASSWGLAGAGGTDTQYF
J gene: TRBJ2-3
V gene: TRBV7-3
CDR3 length: 18

CDR3 protein: CASSFKWHSYNEQFF
J gene: TRBJ2-1
V gene: TRBV5-4
CDR3 length: 15

CDR3 protein: CSVPPQDLTDTQYF
J gene: TRBJ2-3
V gene: TRBV29-1
CDR3 length: 14

CDR3 protein: CASSLDLAGPEAFF
J gene: TRBJ1-1
V gene: TRBV11-2
CDR3 length: 14

CDR3 protein: CASSSGTSDYEQYF
J gene: TRBJ2-7
V gene: TRBV7-8
CDR3 length: 14

CDR3 protein: CASSKGASGKDEQYF
J gene: TRBJ2-7
V gene: TRBV11-2
CDR3 length: 15

CDR3 protein: CASSSREGPYNEQFF
J gene: TRBJ2-1
V gene: TRBV11-2
CDR3 length: 15

CDR3 protein: CASSLSGGETQYF
J gene: TRBJ2-5
V gene: TRBV28
CDR3 length: 13

CDR3 protein: CASRRDTRRTGELFF
J gene: TRBJ2-2
V gene: TRBV18
CDR3 length: 15

CDR3 protein: CASGEGETSYNEQFF
J gene: TRBJ2-1
V gene: TRBV27
CDR3 length: 15

CDR3 protein: CASSFTPRRPPYEQYF
J gene: TRBJ2-7
V gene: TRBV7-2
CDR3 length: 16

CDR3 protein: CASSQDGGSYEQYF
J gene: TRBJ2-7
V gene: TRBV4-1
CDR3 length: 14

CDR3 protein: CASSQDRTQETQYF
J gene: TRBJ2-5
V gene: TRBV4-1
CDR3 length: 14

CDR3 protein: CAKTTGGKIFYNEQFF
J gene: TRBJ2-1
V gene: TRBV23-1
CDR3 length: 16

CDR3 protein: CASSLTSGTYNEQFF
J gene: TRBJ2-1
V gene: TRBV6-5
CDR3 length: 15

CDR3 protein: CASSQDRTGGSSGNTIYF
J gene: TRBJ1-3
V gene: TRBV4-1
CDR3 length: 18

CDR3 protein: CASSLVGVRGYTF
J gene: TRBJ1-2
V gene: TRBV5-8
CDR3 length: 13

CDR3 protein: CASSLNEGVIVEQYF
J gene: TRBJ2-7
V gene: TRBV5-1
CDR3 length: 15

CDR3 protein: CASSFSGRAAEQFF
J gene: TRBJ2-1
V gene: TRBV5-1
CDR3 length: 14

CDR3 protein: CASSQDRGRQETQYF
J gene: TRBJ2-5
V gene: TRBV28
CDR3 length: 15

CDR3 protein: CASTPGRLRGLNTEAFF
J gene: TRBJ1-1
V gene: TRBV19
CDR3 length: 17

CDR3 protein: CASSQLAEWDDNEQFF
J gene: TRBJ2-1
V gene: TRBV4-1
CDR3 length: 16

CDR3 protein: CASSLAGGDHEQFF
J gene: TRBJ2-1
V gene: TRBV5-8
CDR3 length: 14

CDR3 protein: CASSPDLGDTQYF
J gene: TRBJ2-3
V gene: TRBV4-1
CDR3 length: 13

CDR3 protein: CASSPYAGGNTGELFF
J gene: TRBJ2-2
V gene: TRBV27
CDR3 length: 16

CDR3 protein: CASRYDSGEQFF
J gene: TRBJ2-1
V gene: TRBV5-1
CDR3 length: 12

CDR3 protein: CASSLEGEGADLGQYF
J gene: TRBJ2-7
V gene: TRBV27
CDR3 length: 16

CDR3 protein: CASRSGHLGTDTQYF
J gene: TRBJ2-3
V gene: TRBV13
CDR3 length: 15

CDR3 protein: CASSSYGNTIYF
J gene: TRBJ1-3
V gene: TRBV11-2
CDR3 length: 12

CDR3 protein: CASSKTDSSNQPQHF
J gene: TRBJ1-5
V gene: TRBV6-4
CDR3 length: 15

CDR3 protein: CASSLVGDGYTF
J gene: TRBJ1-2
V gene: TRBV7-9
CDR3 length: 12

CDR3 protein: CASSTGLPYQETQYF
J gene: TRBJ2-5
V gene: TRBV19
CDR3 length: 15

CDR3 protein: CASSLDFTGAGGTDTQYF
J gene: TRBJ2-3
V gene: TRBV5-6
CDR3 length: 18

CDR3 protein: CSQQDANTGELFF
J gene: TRBJ2-2
V gene: TRBV29-1
CDR3 length: 13

CDR3 protein: CASSSSYLVYEQYF
J gene: TRBJ2-7
V gene: TRBV19
CDR3 length: 14

CDR3 protein: CAATSETYNEQFF
J gene: TRBJ2-1
V gene: TRBV30
CDR3 length: 13

CDR3 protein: CASSSNPSLEQYF
J gene: TRBJ2-7
V gene: TRBV7-8
CDR3 length: 13

CDR3 protein: CASSFHVGETVWNEQFF
J gene: TRBJ2-1
V gene: TRBV27
CDR3 length: 17

CDR3 protein: CASSESRHHPGGHRGTEAFF
J gene: TRBJ1-1
V gene: TRBV10-1
CDR3 length: 20

CDR3 protein: CASSIALSSGPNYGYTF
J gene: TRBJ1-2
V gene: TRBV19
CDR3 length: 17

CDR3 protein: CAWSPGDRNYEQYF
J gene: TRBJ2-7
V gene: TRBV30
CDR3 length: 14

CDR3 protein: CASSLTAAGSYEQYF
J gene: TRBJ2-7
V gene: TRBV27
CDR3 length: 15

CDR3 protein: CATGRSSGPSPYEQYF
J gene: -
V gene: TRBV15
CDR3 length: 16

CDR3 protein: CASILGGQETQYF
J gene: TRBJ2-5
V gene: TRBV27
CDR3 length: 13